The 6 T cell receptor beta chains in this list originate from one sample, sequenced in a study of T cell responses to AZD1222 COVID-19 vaccine (dated by TCRdb to the early 2020s). The time point label, as the study defines it: about 28 days (+/-7) after the second vaccine dose. To prepare the library, the immunoSEQ multiplex PCR assay was applied. What TCRdb holds here is the immuneACCESS table cut down to in-frame rearrangements. Part of the clones is not present; checked against another copy, under half of the missing clones reflect an unresolved V gene, and the others are unexplained. In all, the sample holds some 150,000 clones, and around 92% of those were seen once. In total, the top ten clones hold about 3.8% of the sample. Sequenced here: peripheral blood, sampled 28 days after the second AZD1222 dose. These receptors came from an adult who received the AZD1222 COVID-19 vaccine.

The CDR3 loop reads CASSPPGGYGYTF. Here the CDR3 DNA reads TGTGCCAGCAGTCCACCGGGTGGCTATGGCTACACCTTC. V usage is TRBV28 and J usage is TRBJ1-2, with unresolved D. The CDR3 contains 13 residues. Germline CDR1 MDHEN, CDR2 SYDVKM. V gave up 5 bases and J gave up 4 bases, with 11 bases separating them.

The gene calls are TRBV6-2 or TRBV6-3 and TRBJ2-2, with unresolved D. The CDR3 has 14 amino acids. V shed 2 bases and J shed 5 bases, with 9 bases lying between them. The germline V gene encodes CDR1 MNHEY and CDR2 SVGEGT. CDR3 in DNA: TGTGCCAGCAGTTACCATGATGGTACCGGGGAGCTGTTTTTT. It codes for CASSYHDGTGELFF.

This clone was detected once. This chain links TRBV5-1 with TRBJ1-4; D might be TRBD1 (5 bases). With 1 base removed from V and 8 bases from J, the gap between germline ends came to 12 bases. The CDR3 extends over 14 amino acids. Germline V gene data show CDR1 as SGHRS and CDR2 as YFSETQ. The CDR3 spells CASSLLGEGEKLFF. DNA for the CDR3: TGCGCCAGCAGCTTGCTTGGGGAGGGGGAAAAACTGTTTTTT. Drawing the rest from reference TRBV5-1 and TRBJ1-4, the complete variable domain is KAGVTQTPRYLIKTRGQQVTLSCSPISGHRSVSWYQQTPGQGLQFLFEYFSETQRNKGNFPGRFSGRQFSNSRSEMNVSTLELGDSALYLCASSLLGEGEKLFFGSGTQLSVL.

This sequence joins TRBV4-3 and TRBJ2-3, with 13 nucleotides matching TRBD2. V shed 4 bases and J 4 bases; nucleotides not matched to a gene: 11. This CDR3 comprises 18 residues. The germline CDR1 and CDR2 sequences are LGHNA and YSLEER. CDR3 DNA sequence: TGCGCCAGCAGCCTACTTTGGACTAGCGGGAGCGGGGCAGATACGCAGTATTTT. Translating it yields CASSLLWTSGSGADTQYF.

The chain recombines TRBV7-9 with TRBJ1-5; a weak D match, TRBD1 (5 bases). Per germline, CDR1 SEHNR and CDR2 FQNEAQ (reference sequence). The CDR3 is 14 amino acids. Trimming took 4 bases from V and 6 from J, leaving 13 bases between them. The CDR3 nucleotides read TGTGCCAGCAGCTCCACAGGAATCGGTCAGCCCCAGCATTTT. It is translated as CASSSTGIGQPQHF.

This chain joins TRBV4-1 and TRBJ1-5; the match to TRBD1 covers 9 bases. Germline V gives CDR1 MGHRA, CDR2 YSYEKL. J gave up 3 bases and V 4 bases, and 7 bases lay outside the gene matches. CDR3 length: 16 amino acids. CDR3 coding DNA: TGCGCCAGCAGCCGGGACCGGGACAGGGCCAATCAGCCCCAGCATTTT. Translated: CASSRDRDRANQPQHF.